This T cell receptor (beta chain) is from a study of regulatory T cells in long-lasting Graves disease. This clonotype was seen more than once but under ten times. The antigen is unknown. To make TCR beta libraries, researchers used iRepertoire HTBI primers and Arm-PCR of CDR3 regions. TCRdb reprocessed the multiplex PCR reads via MiXCR and lists one record per CDR3 protein. Found here are 420,000 or so distinct CDR3 sequences, roughly a quarter of them singletons; the top ten hold approximately 26%. Germline V CDR1 and CDR2: LNHDA, SQIVND (reference sequence). Trimming pared 3 bases from V and 5 bases from J, leaving 22 bases between. The CDR3 is 17 amino acids. Study-wide results and caveats: Accuracy could have been hurt by small sample size. Preferential use of TRBV28, TRBJ1-2 and TRBJ2-5 was seen in persistent disease.

Indicated time point: persistent/refractory GD, antithyroid drugs over 5 years with positive TRAb. RNA from PBMCs was the source of the TCR library. A volume of roughly 8.4 milliliters of peripheral blood was collected in EDTA tubes. The chain uses TRBV19 and TRBJ2-5; D is undetermined. The clonotype originates from a female donor with Graves disease. Specimen: peripheral blood mononuclear cells (PBMCs), collected when the disease was refractory, from a patient treated with antithyroid drugs. CDR3 sequence: CASSIGGSSSFRETQYF. The CDR3 DNA sequence: TGTGCCAGTAGTATTGGCGGCAGCTCCTCTTTCCGGGAGACCCAGTACTTC.